This T cell receptor beta chain stems from a study of blood T cells in healthy people across ages. Study-level information: Per every two T cells, about one barcoded beta molecule was captured by template switching. Findings and limits, study-wide: TCR beta diversity per million T cells fell roughly linearly with age.

This clonotype was seen a handful of times. Its antigen remains unidentified. The use of a sample-barcoded 5' primer and a J-beta primer mix characterized a second PCR of about 6 to 12 cycles. TCRdb re-analysed the 5' RACE reads in MiXCR, keeping a single row per CDR3 protein. The sample shows roughly 800,000 distinct CDR3 sequences, 20% to 25% of them seen only once. With 6 bases clipped from V and 4 bases from J, the junction kept 6 bases outside the gene matches. The CDR3 consists of 15 residues. Separately, the same data were catalogued under a study of T cells of mothers and their children. This second study says: The authors used all extracted RNA for cDNA synthesis, at approximately 1.5 ug per 15 ul. Biologically related mothers and children overlapped slightly more than unrelated pairs, a non-significant difference.

The origin of this receptor is a boy aged 10-17 years in good health. The sample comprised blood. The chain recombines TRBV12-3 or TRBV12-4 with TRBJ1-2; 12 nucleotides match TRBD1. The CDR3 here is CASSSGTGGSYGYTF. Written as DNA, the CDR3 is TGTGCCAGCAGCAGTGGGACAGGGGGCAGCTATGGCTACACCTTC.